The 8 T cell receptor beta chains in this list originate from one sample, sequenced in a study of shared clonotypes between healthy human individuals. Sequencing was performed with immunoSEQ multiplex PCR; in TCRdb, only in-frame clones are kept and a portion is missing. The repertoire includes about 1.1 million clones, around 77% of them detected once, and 0.89% sits in the top ten. Sequenced material: memory CD4+ T cells from PBMCs. Subset: CD45RA-negative fraction. These receptors were obtained from a man younger than 35 in good health. Some clones in this sample may be carry-over from other donors' samples.

V and J are TRBV15 and TRBJ2-7, with TRBD2 identical over 10 bases. Per germline, CDR1 LNHNV and CDR2 YYDKDF (reference sequence). The CDR3 has 14 amino acids. J gave up 4 bases and V 1 base, and 1 base lay outside the gene matches. CDR3 amino acids: CATSRGSGRYEQYF. The CDR3 DNA reads as TGTGCCACCAGCAGAGGTAGCGGGAGGTACGAGCAGTACTTC.

CDR3: CASSFESFKNIQYF. DNA for the CDR3: TGCGCCAGCAGCTTTGAAAGCTTCAAAAACATTCAGTACTTC. The chain links TRBV5-1 to TRBJ2-4, with D hard to call. V was pared by 2 bases and J by 3 bases, with 9 bases between. CDR3 length equals 14 residues. The V gene's germline CDR1 is SGHRS and CDR2 YFSETQ.

DNA of the CDR3: TGTGCCAGCAGTTTCAACGGGGGAGAGACCCAGTACTTC. The encoded protein is CASSFNGGETQYF. The chain is built from TRBV27 and TRBJ2-5; maybe TRBD2 (6 bases). CDR3 size: 13 residues. Germline V gives CDR1 MNHEY, CDR2 SMNVEV (reference sequence). V was pared by 3 bases and J by 4 bases, with 9 bases between.

This clone appeared a few times. Other DNA sequences from this sample encode an identical CDR3 as well. The rearrangement uses TRBV5-1 and TRBJ1-5; unclear D gene. Deletions cut 1 base from V and 5 bases from J, with 7 bases between. The germline CDR1 and CDR2 sequences are SGHRS and YFSETQ. The CDR3 sequence is 13 residues long. The CDR3 region has the DNA TGCGCCAGCAGCTTGTTCCCGGATCAGCCCCAGCATTTT. Its protein is CASSLFPDQPQHF. The complete variable domain, with remaining parts taken from reference TRBV5-1 and TRBJ1-5, reads KAGVTQTPRYLIKTRGQQVTLSCSPISGHRSVSWYQQTPGQGLQFLFEYFSETQRNKGNFPGRFSGRQFSNSRSEMNVSTLELGDSALYLCASSLFPDQPQHFGDGTRLSIL.

The rearrangement links TRBV15 to TRBJ2-7; tentatively, D is TRBD2 (6 bases). Trimming took 0 bases from V and 2 from J, leaving 14 bases between them. The CDR3 runs 16 residues. CDR1 is LNHNV, CDR2 YYDKDF, per germline (reference sequence). For the CDR3, the DNA is TGTGCCACCAGCAGAGACCCTTGGGGCGGGGCCTACGAGCAGTACTTC. Amino acids: CATSRDPWGGAYEQYF. Full variable domain (missing parts from reference TRBV15 and TRBJ2-7): DAMVIQNPRYQVTQFGKPVTLSCSQTLNHNVMYWYQQKSSQAPKLLFHYYDKDFNNEADTPDNFQSRRPNTSFCFLDIRSPGLGDTAMYLCATSRDPWGGAYEQYFGPGTRLTVT.

The chain carries TRBV30 and TRBJ2-2; TRBD1 aligns across 7 bases. Germline CDR1 reads GTSNPN; CDR2 reads SVGIG (reference sequence). The CDR3 has 13 residues. Germline trimming cut 5 bases from V and 3 bases from J; bases unmatched to any gene: 3. The CDR3 coding sequence is TGTGCCTGGGTAGGACAGGACACCGGGGAGCTGTTTTTT. Translated, it gives CAWVGQDTGELFF. The whole variable domain, filled in from reference TRBV30 and TRBJ2-2, reads SQTIHQWPATLVQPVGSPLSLECTVEGTSNPNLYWYRQAAGRGLQLLFYSVGIGQISSEVPQNLSASRPQDRQFILSSKKLLLSDSGFYLCAWVGQDTGELFFGEGSRLTVL.

The chain recombines TRBV4-2 with TRBJ2-2; 9 nucleotides agree with TRBD2. The CDR3 spans 16 residues. Germline CDR1 and CDR2: LGHNA and YNFKEQ. V was pared by 4 bases and J by 5 bases, with 8 bases of the junction left unmatched. CDR3 loop: CASSPDLGLATGELFF. CDR3 DNA: TGTGCCAGCAGCCCCGACCTGGGACTAGCTACCGGGGAGCTGTTTTTT.

The chain joins TRBV4-2 to TRBJ1-5; 11 positions agree with TRBD1. V lost 3 bases and J lost 6; bases outside the gene matches: 1. The CDR3 totals 14 residues. CDR1 and CDR2 from the germline V gene are LGHNA and YNFKEQ. The CDR3, as DNA: TGTGCCAGCAGCCAGGACAGGGGGCCTCAGCCCCAGCATTTT. Residues: CASSQDRGPQPQHF.